This T cell receptor beta chain was identified during a study of shared clonotypes between healthy human individuals (dated by TCRdb to the early 2020s). With respect to the entire study: A few men and two women, aged 18 to 49 years, made up the cohort. Per donor, three plates each were used for CD4 naive and CD4 memory, two for CD8 naive, and one for CD8 memory. To estimate repertoire size and how much clonotype sharing occurs between individuals, the study deeply sequenced the blood TCR repertoires of roughly 5 healthy adults. To increase sequencing depth and limit assay-specific biases, different laboratories used diverse techniques to prepare libraries and sequence TCR repertoires. Leukapheresis yielded between about 0.85 and 9 billion PBMCs per donor.

What the authors observed across the whole study: Clonotypes shared by all four sorted-subset donors showed higher generation probabilities than non-shared clonotypes. Sampling was restricted to blood, and TCR repertoires in tissues likely differ from the TCR repertoires found in blood. When a few donors were compared, the shared fraction of clonotypes was 5% to 6.5% for naive CD4, around 4% for naive CD8, more than 2% for memory CD4, and around 0.37% for memory CD8. Pairwise subsampling indicated that sequencing depth was expected to affect the degree of clonotype sharing among donors. Larger estimated clonotype richness was generally found for naive subsets than for memory subsets. Rarefaction of sorted-subset datasets indicated incomplete sequencing despite the large sequencing depth. Because the study included only a small number of donors, the genetic and exposure-history diversity represented was limited.

For the CD8 naive samples, CD45RO-negative cells were positively selected for CCR7, yielding a CD45RA+CCR7+ population from which TemRA cells were excluded. Healthy HIV-negative adults with no recently reported acute infections or vaccinations were included as donors. Every donor was a Caucasian adult living in Nashville, Tennessee, USA. After blood collection by leukapheresis, PBMCs were isolated using Ficoll-Histopaque density gradient centrifugation and then cryopreserved in the vapor phase of liquid nitrogen. Purity and quantity of every magnetically sorted T cell population were checked by analytical flow cytometry. Genomic DNA was isolated from each sorted fraction and quantified by UV absorbance on a Nanodrop 2000c. Using the deep immunoSEQ assay, multiplex PCR amplified TCR CDR3 regions from genomic DNA. Extracted genomic DNA from each cell subset was spread evenly across all wells of several immunoSEQ 96-well plates, with each plate serving as a replicate. For sorted subsets, each replicate PCR was loaded with approximately 200 ng genomic DNA, equivalent to 30,000 or so T cell genomes. Purified libraries were quantified with a Qubit 3.0 fluorometer, sized on a Bioanalyzer 2100, and re-quantified with the KAPA Library Quantification kit. A separate single-read 150-cycle Illumina NextSeq 550 flow cell was used to sequence each immunoSEQ 96-well plate. The published analysis was carried out like this. Because only junctional sequences without quality scores were contained in the immunoSEQ output, filtering matching that applied to full-length reads could not be performed. To assign V/J genes and CDR3, sequences were annotated against IMGT germline references using PyIR, a Python wrapper for IgBLAST v1.9. Reads were removed for weak V/J assignments (E-value above 1e-6), missing CDR3, stop codons, out-of-frame junctions, or ambiguous translated residues. V3J clonotypes were defined by identical inferred V gene, J gene, and CDR3 amino acid sequence. To compute the percentage overlap between repertoires, the number of shared unique clonotypes was divided by the size of the smaller repertoire. RTK rarefaction, the Chao1 estimator, and Recon v2.1 estimates of unobserved clonotypes were used to assess repertoire richness. OLGA was used to compute generation probabilities for all TCRbeta clonotypes that the gDNA method yielded from several donors. Sourced from immuneACCESS, this table was stored by TCRdb with only in-frame sequences that have V and J called. A share of the clones is absent; for the studies checked, an unresolved V gene accounts for under half, and the remainder has no known explanation. That table gives V, J and clone size, and the DNA gave D and trimming. The sample table holds about 2 million clones, of which approximately 95% were seen once. The ten largest clonotypes hold approximately 1% of the sample.

This clone was observed a single time. Its antigen remains undetermined. Base qualities are missing; no much larger clone stands one base away. The sequenced material came from naive CD8+ T cells sorted from blood. In light of the paper, this sample's cell subset or site label describes: CD45RA+CCR7+. The TCR sequence derives from a man aged 18 to 35 in good health.

The nucleotide sequence is given as TGTGCCAGCAGTGAAACCCCTTACCAGACGACAGGGCTTGGGGATACGCAGTATTTT. The encoded protein is CASSETPYQTTGLGDTQYF. The chain is made from TRBV6-1 and TRBJ2-3; the junction holds 7 bases that match TRBD1. After removal of 2 bases from V and 6 bases from J, the junction retains 20 bases not matched to a gene. The CDR3 spans 19 residues, from the cysteine through the phenylalanine. Just the 57-base CDR3 DNA is kept, in frame starting at base 1. The germline V gene gives CDR1 as MNHNS and CDR2 as SASEGT.